This T cell receptor (beta chain) was sequenced in a study of cytomegalovirus exposure and HLA in healthy donors (dated by TCRdb to 2016 to 2017). In terms of the full investigation: An earlier analysis of about 560 of the donors reported approximately 260 Gb of sequence data and some 110 million unique TCR beta sequences obtained from about 170 million T cells. An early release covering roughly 640 HLA-typed donors comprised roughly 300 gigabases of sequencing data and some 79 million unique TCR sequences. Of the approximately 400 genotyped donors, roughly 85% fell in the genetic ancestry cluster associated with self-reported Caucasian donors. The study aimed to test whether cataloging public T cell receptors could reveal signatures of past pathogen exposure. The study used immunosequencing to profile the T cell repertoires of approximately 630 subjects and linked those repertoires to cytomegalovirus serostatus. In addition to the first cohort of roughly 670 subjects, a separate validation cohort of 120 different subjects was used. The study combined high-throughput TCR immunosequencing, statistical association of individual TCRs with disease status, and machine learning to predict cytomegalovirus infection status. A later analysis re-analyzed previously published TCR beta repertoires from 550 to 700 donors and added high-resolution HLA genotyping to study TCR occurrence patterns. The later analysis used no new phenotypic data to find candidate immune exposures, relying instead on TCR beta sequences and their occurrence across donors. An earlier analysis of 587 of the donors used high-throughput TCR beta sequencing to judge whether each TCR beta V gene segment behaved as functional or pseudogenic. Donor age, sex, ethnicity and CMV serostatus were compiled alongside the repertoire data. A later genetic analysis took genome-wide SNP genotypes for about three fifths of the 666 donors and used that subset as a discovery cohort. Every repertoire in the discovery cohort had been generated on one and the same sequencing platform. Class I and class II HLA loci were covered by the typing at four-digit resolution. The number of typed donors differed by locus: about 620-640 for A, B, C, DRB1 and DQB1; 500 to 550 for DQA1; approximately 610 for DPA1; and some 450 for DPB1. A handful of DR-DQ haplotypes were handled as single units for association and clustering because linkage in the cohort was strong. On average, roughly 200,000 unique TCR beta nucleotide sequences were sequenced per donor among 350 to 400 genotyped donors of the cohort, with around 19% of those sequences being non-productive. Summary of the overall study and its limitations: A later analysis found that HLA-associated TCR beta chains were more clonally expanded and had lower generation probabilities than equally common non-associated chains. Strong co-occurrence of HLA alleles, especially DR and DQ, made assigning TCR associations to individual alleles difficult. Because some donors lacked HLA typing at each locus, the association tests relied only on the typed subset. In an earlier analysis of some 540 of the donors, most TCR beta V segments appeared in productive rearrangements about 87% or about 30% of the time, broadly matching IMGT annotations. The cohort was sequenced for TCR beta chains only, and without alpha or paired-chain data the features that could be detected were limited. Approximately 18 rarely observed V segments, including chromosome 9 orphons, were excluded from the earlier analysis of 550 to 700 of the donors because counts were too low. A further reported finding was that TCR beta sequences accurately predicted the HLA-A and HLA-B alleles for most subjects in the first cohort. According to a later genetic analysis, donors in an Asian-associated ancestry cluster had fewer N-insertions in productive TCRs than the approximately 670-donor mean. In a later analysis, the rate of TCR association differed among HLA loci, with DRB1 alleles having the most associated TCRs and HLA-C alleles having the fewest. The only immune exposure information available for the cohort was CMV serostatus. Specific HLA alleles were associated with over 15,000 TCR beta sequences at a false discovery rate of 0.05 in a later analysis. According to a later analysis, most CMV-associated TCR beta chains appeared to be HLA-restricted, and the HLA associations seemed to be driven largely by CMV exposure. Presence/absence analyses assumed roughly uniform sequencing depth across donors, an assumption that may not hold. A cluster of highly shared sequence variants was judged likely to represent a technical artifact of the sequencing pipeline. It was suggested by the authors that the approach could potentially be generalized to other disease states and immunological phenotypes. According to a later analysis, parvovirus B19, influenza, CMV and Epstein-Barr virus appeared linked to several top co-occurrence clusters. Across donors, most TCR sequences were observed very rarely, whereas some public TCRs were present in many individuals. In vitro tests confirmed that three of the cytomegalovirus-associated TCR beta chains recognize cytomegalovirus antigens. Cytomegalovirus status was reported to be diagnosed by the classifier with high specificity and sensitivity in both the original and validation cohorts. The study listed 164 TCR beta chains as associated with cytomegalovirus. A later genetic analysis associated a missense DCLRE1C variant with V-gene and J-gene trimming of TCR beta chains, and an independent cohort replicated the association. Linkage disequilibrium might explain the correlated functional status among segregating V segments, but an unknown experimental factor could not be ruled out.

For this clone: The antigen it recognizes is unknown. Base quality data are lacking; no much larger clone is found one base away.

The method behind the library was the immunoSEQ multiplex PCR assay. For the multiplex PCR, a mixture combining 60 forward primers for TCR Vbeta segments and 13 reverse primers for TCR Jbeta segments was used. Amplification of the CDR3 region of rearranged TCR beta genes was performed with a multiplex PCR assay on genomic DNA. Amplified TCR beta libraries were sequenced as 87-base-pair reads on the Illumina HiSeq System. For the original study's pipeline: In a later analysis, tens of millions of unique TCR beta chains were counted across the approximately 670 repertoires, and around 11 million of these chains were shared by at least two donors. To remove PCR and sequencing errors, raw reads were error-corrected and collapsed into unique sequences using a nearest-neighbor algorithm that merged closely related sequences. Alignment of CDR3 sequences to IMGT reference sequences was used to assign V, D and J gene segments. For a sequence to be retained, a match of at least six nucleotides to both a V gene segment and a J gene segment was required. Rearrangements were called productive when the CDR3 lacked stop codons and stayed in frame with V and J; all others were non-productive. Following IMGT convention, CDR3 was defined as the stretch from the second conserved V-encoded cysteine up to the conserved J-encoded phenylalanine. The earlier analysis of roughly 590 of the donors excluded any sequence lacking an unambiguous match to a single V gene segment. In an earlier analysis of a few hundred of the donors, V segments were called functional above 56.7% productive rearrangements and were called segregating when the between-donor standard deviation exceeded 5%. To diagnose cytomegalovirus status from the catalog of TCR beta chain sequences, a statistical classification framework was built. In a later analysis, V and J genes were assigned by comparing TCR nucleotide sequences against IMGT/GENE-DB human TR gene sequences. A later analysis assigned CDR3 sequences and most-parsimonious VDJ recombination scenarios with the TCRdist pipeline. In a later analysis, each TCR beta chain was defined by its CDR3 amino acid sequence together with its V-gene family, and reads without a unique V-gene family were excluded. In a later analysis, 500 to 650 highly shared, low-generation-probability nucleotide sequences were removed to address suspected cross-contamination and a sequencing artifact. In a later analysis, a clonal expansion index for each public chain was calculated from normalized within-repertoire ranks of inferred template counts. In a later analysis, generation probabilities were computed using a VDJ recombination model fitted to out-of-frame rearrangements, and the results were checked against IGoR. A later analysis scored TCR-TCR, TCR-HLA and TCR-CMV co-occurrence with hypergeometric tests, applying a repertoire-size bias correction to TCR pairs. To estimate false discovery rates, a later analysis permuted the HLA or CMV assignments 20 times. In a later analysis, co-occurring TCRs were grouped using DBSCAN, and TCRdist sequence similarity was added for clustering within HLA-allele-positive subsets. For co-occurrence clustering, repertoires with fewer than 30,000 or more than 120,000 public chains were excluded, along with four or five repertoires with anomalous nucleotide sharing. Here the immuneACCESS table is served through TCRdb, limited to in-frame sequences with V and J called. Missing clones are a known gap in these copies; in checked studies unresolved V genes cover under half, and the rest lacks a known reason. The V and J calls and clone size are taken from that table; D and trimming were inferred from the DNA. The sample table records about 180,000 clones; roughly four fifths of these occur just once. Clones ranked in the top ten supply 2% to 2.5% of the sample.

In total, fewer than 750 healthy bone marrow donors made up the cohort. At the time of sampling, all cohort members were nominally healthy, though unrecorded immune exposures were likely present. The donor was CMV seronegative and belonged to the group of 352 seronegative cohort members. A peripheral blood sample was provided by each donor, and peripheral blood mononuclear cells were used for TCR beta sequencing. The Qiagen DNeasy Blood Extraction Kit was used to extract genomic DNA from the blood cell samples. Sequencing input: PBMCs. The sequence came from a woman in her twenties or thirties in good health and CMV-seronegative.

In nucleotide form, the sequence is TGTGCCAGTAGTACGACTGCCTCAGATACGCAGTATTTT. Translated, it gives CASSTTASDTQYF. The sequence is built from TRBV19 and TRBJ2-3, with no D gene named confidently. V lost 4 bases and J lost 4 bases; the stretch between them is 9 bases long. Taken from the germline V gene (reference sequence), the CDR1 and CDR2 loops are LNHDA and SQIVND. The CDR3 contains 13 residues, cysteine and phenylalanine counted. Only CDR3 DNA is held: 39 bases, read in frame from base 1. The CDR3, completed at both ends by the reference TRBV19 and TRBJ2-3 genes, gives the full variable domain DGGITQSPKYLFRKEGQNVTLSCEQNLNHDAMYWYRQDPGQGLRLIYYSQIVNDFQKGDIAEGYSVSREKKESFPLTVTSAQKNPTAFYLCASSTTASDTQYFGPGTRLTVL.